This TCR beta chain was recorded in a study of OX40 agonist ivuxolimab in advanced cancers. Study as a whole: As their treatment, patients were administered ivuxolimab, an agonistic anti-OX40 (CD134) antibody.

Germline V gene sequence: CDR1 SEHNR, CDR2 FQNEAQ (reference sequence). Unmatched junction bases numbered 8, after V lost 4 bases and J lost 7 bases. There are 15 residues in the CDR3. TCRdb's copy holds only in-frame clones and misses some; the assay was immunoSEQ multiplex PCR. The sample holds roughly 32,000 clones, about 92% seen once. The sequenced sample was CD4+ or CD8+ T cells sorted from blood, obtained in a trial of the OX40 agonist ivuxolimab. This TCR derives from an adult with an advanced solid tumor such as melanoma, head and neck, liver or kidney cancer. The chain is built from TRBV7-9 and TRBJ2-1; the match to TRBD1 covers 9 bases. The CDR3 region is CASSSRQGDWNEQFF. DNA of the CDR3: TGTGCCAGCAGCTCCCGACAGGGGGATTGGAATGAGCAGTTCTTC.